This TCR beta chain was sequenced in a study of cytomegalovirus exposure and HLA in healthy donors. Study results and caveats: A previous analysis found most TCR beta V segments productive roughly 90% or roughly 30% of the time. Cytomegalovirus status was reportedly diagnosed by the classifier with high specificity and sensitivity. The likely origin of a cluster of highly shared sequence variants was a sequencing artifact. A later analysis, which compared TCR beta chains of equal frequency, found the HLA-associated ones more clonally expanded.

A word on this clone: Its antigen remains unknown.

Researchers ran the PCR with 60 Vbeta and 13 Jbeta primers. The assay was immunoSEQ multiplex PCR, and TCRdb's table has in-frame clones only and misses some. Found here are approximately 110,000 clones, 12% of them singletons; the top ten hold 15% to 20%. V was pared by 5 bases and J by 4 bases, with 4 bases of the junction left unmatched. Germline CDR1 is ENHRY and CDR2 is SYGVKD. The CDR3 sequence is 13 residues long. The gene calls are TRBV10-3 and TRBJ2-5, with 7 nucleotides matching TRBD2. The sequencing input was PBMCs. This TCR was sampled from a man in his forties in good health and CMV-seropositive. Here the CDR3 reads CAISSGGRETQYF. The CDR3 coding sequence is TGTGCCATCAGTTCGGGGGGTCGAGAGACCCAGTACTTC.